This T cell receptor (beta chain) was sequenced in a study of cytomegalovirus exposure and HLA in healthy donors. Study-level results: Productive rates of about 90% or about 30% were seen for most TCR beta V segments in an earlier analysis. Relative to the roughly 690-donor mean, N-insertions were reportedly fewer in an Asian-associated ancestry cluster in a later analysis.

The PCR ran on 60 Vbeta and 13 Jbeta primers. Assay: immunoSEQ multiplex PCR; the TCRdb copy retains only in-frame clones and omits some. Of fewer than 90,000 clones in the sample, approximately 80% are singletons; the top ten hold about 4%. Losses at the gene ends were 4 bases for V and 5 bases for J; bases not matched to a gene: 8. Germline CDR1 and CDR2: SGHVS and FQNEAQ. The CDR3 totals 15 residues. On this clone: Its target is unknown.

Source material: PBMCs. This clonotype originated in a young man in good health and CMV-seronegative. V usage is TRBV7-8 and J usage is TRBJ1-1; 9 nucleotides agree with TRBD1. CDR3 DNA: TGTGCCAGCAGCTCGACAGGGGGATTGGGGACTGAAGCTTTCTTT. The encoded protein is CASSSTGGLGTEAFF. The variable domain in full, with the rest retrieved from reference TRBV7-8 and TRBJ1-1, is GAGVSQSPRYKVAKRGQDVALRCDPISGHVSLFWYQQALGQGPEFLTYFQNEAQLDKSGLPSDRFFAERPEGSVSTLKIQRTQQEDSAVYLCASSSTGGLGTEAFFGQGTRLTVV.